Listed below are T cell receptor beta chains from one sample, sequenced in a study of T cell responses to AZD1222 COVID-19 vaccine. Method: immunoSEQ multiplex PCR; TCRdb's copy keeps in-frame clones and lacks some. The sample has more than 75,000 clones, approximately 90% seen once. The material sequenced was peripheral blood, taken on day 0 of AZD1222 vaccination. The receptors shown here come from an adult in good health. CDR3s include the opening cysteine and the closing phenylalanine or tryptophan. The order of the fields is J gene, V gene, D gene, CDR3 protein. D genes are given only for firm matches.

>TRBJ1-5|TRBV19|-
CASSIIDSNQPQHF
>TRBJ2-1|TRBV28|-
CASSFEGRSYNEQFF
>TRBJ1-5|TRBV2|-
CASSVRESNQPQHF
>TRBJ2-1|TRBV2|TRBD2
CASRLSGRAGDEQFF
>TRBJ2-2|TRBV5-1|TRBD1
CASSSRQGPDTGELFF
>TRBJ2-7|TRBV2|-
CASSLQTGFEQYF
>TRBJ2-1|TRBV7-2|-
CASSLGPRSYNEQFF
>TRBJ2-7|TRBV28|-
CASSLRYEQYF
>TRBJ2-3|TRBV19|-
CASSIGGGTDTQYF
>TRBJ2-3|TRBV29-1|-
CSVEVSADTQYF
>TRBJ2-1|TRBV11-3|-
CASSPGQGHEQFF
>TRBJ1-1|TRBV28|-
CASSLPATGAEAFF
>TRBJ2-1|TRBV6-2/TRBV6-3|-
CASSAHSSLYNEQFF
>TRBJ2-2|TRBV19|TRBD1
CASSPRGTGRSNTGELFF
>TRBJ1-2|TRBV5-4|-
CASSHPLRNRYGYTF
>TRBJ2-1|TRBV2|-
CASSLFKGEQFF
>TRBJ1-2|TRBV5-1|-
CASSAPAAAVDGYTF
>TRBJ2-1|TRBV7-2|TRBD2
CASSLWGGSYNEQFF
>TRBJ1-2|TRBV5-6|-
CASSLREYGYTF
>TRBJ1-4|TRBV15|-
CATSRDAGGNEKLFF
>TRBJ2-1|TRBV9|-
CASSLEVHNEQFF
>TRBJ2-1|TRBV9|-
CASSALTGNEQFF
>TRBJ1-5|TRBV15|-
CATTRDYRGGSNQPQHF
>TRBJ1-3|TRBV9|-
CASSVGLGGNGLEYSGNTIYF
>TRBJ2-5|TRBV7-9|-
CASSLVTVETQYF
>TRBJ1-3|TRBV7-2|TRBD1
CASSRDRGRAGNTIYF
>TRBJ2-6|TRBV5-1|-
CASGVSSDRTGSSGANVLTF
>TRBJ2-7|TRBV27|TRBD1
CASRARTGEQYF
>TRBJ2-1|TRBV3-1/TRBV3-2|TRBD2
CASSQGREGLSRQFF
>TRBJ1-2|TRBV19|TRBD1
CASSQDRVYGYTF
>TRBJ2-7|TRBV19|-
CASSIRHNNHYEQYF
>TRBJ1-1|TRBV14|TRBD1
CASGGQGAEAFF